A selection of T cell receptor beta chains follows, all from one sample in a study of T cells in Graves' hyperthyroidism and ophthalmopathy. A single record per CDR3 protein comes from TCRdb applying MiXCR to the multiplex PCR reads. The table has 200,000 to 250,000 distinct CDR3 sequences, approximately 25% seen once. Sequenced sample: blood. These receptors came from a woman aged 40 to 55 with Graves' ophthalmopathy. CDR3s include the opening cysteine and the closing phenylalanine or tryptophan. A D gene is named only where the DNA matches it firmly. Expanded clones are given a class, and other clones once, few, many or no size at all.

>-|-|TRBV20-1|TRBJ2-7
TGCAGTGCTAGAGATTCAGGGGCTAGCTACCACGAGCAGTACTTC
CSARDSGASYHEQYF
>many|-|TRBV6-2/TRBV6-3|TRBJ2-2
TGTGCCAGCAGTTATCGGTTCGGGTCGAGTCGAACCGGGGAGCTGTTTTTT
CASSYRFGSSRTGELFF
>many|TRBD1|TRBV20-1|TRBJ1-5
TGCAGTGCTAGAGGCCCAGGGGGCGCAGGTCAGCCCCAGCATTTT
CSARGPGGAGQPQHF
>many|TRBD1|TRBV5-1|TRBJ2-7
TGCGCCAGCACCCAGGGACAGGGGAGCTCCTACGAGCAGTACTTC
CASTQGQGSSYEQYF
>many|-|TRBV30|TRBJ1-1
TGTGCCTGGAGTGTTTCGACAGGCCAGAACACTGAAGCTTTCTTT
CAWSVSTGQNTEAFF
>few|TRBD1|TRBV28|TRBJ2-5
TGTGCCAGCAGCATAGGACAGGGCCTAGTGGAGACCCAGTACTTC
CASSIGQGLVETQYF
>many|TRBD1|TRBV28|TRBJ1-2
TGTGCCAGCAGCTCCCCCGGGACAGGGGGCGCCTATGGCTACACCTTC
CASSSPGTGGAYGYTF
>many|TRBD2|TRBV12-5|TRBJ2-5
TGTGCTAGTGGTTTGGAGGGCCTAGCGGGAGTCGAGACCCAGTACTTC
CASGLEGLAGVETQYF
>few|TRBD2|TRBV11-1|TRBJ2-5
TGTGCCAGCAGCTTACGTCCTCTAGCGGACTACCAAGAGACCCAGTACTTC
CASSLRPLADYQETQYF
>many|-|TRBV6-5|TRBJ2-5
TGTGCCAGCACTCCCGCACGCGTAAAGACCCAGTACTTC
CASTPARVKTQYF
>many|TRBD1|TRBV7-3|TRBJ2-2
TGTGCCAGCAGCTTCCGGACAGGGAGCAATACCGGGGAGCTGTTTTTT
CASSFRTGSNTGELFF
>-|-|TRBV6-4|TRBJ1-1
TGTGCCAGCAATCAGGAGACTAGATCGAACACTGAAGCTTTCTTT
CASNQETRSNTEAFF
>many|TRBD1|TRBV4-2|TRBJ2-5
TGTGCCAGCAGCCAGCGGACAGGGTCCGAGACCCAGTACTTC
CASSQRTGSETQYF
>many|TRBD2|TRBV11-1|TRBJ2-2
TGTGCCAGCAGCTTAAGGACTAGCGGGAGTACCGGGGAGCTGTTTTTT
CASSLRTSGSTGELFF
>many|TRBD1|TRBV28|TRBJ2-5
TGTGCCACCAAATCAGAGGGACAGACCCAAGAGACCCAGTACTTC
CATKSEGQTQETQYF
>many|TRBD2|TRBV7-6|TRBJ2-7
TGTGCCAGCAGCTTAGGAGCTAGCGGGTACTCCTACGAGCAGTACTTC
CASSLGASGYSYEQYF
>few|TRBD2|TRBV27|TRBJ2-5
TGTGCCAGCAGTTCTGGACTAGCGGGGTTCCAAGAGACCCAGTACTTC
CASSSGLAGFQETQYF
>many|-|TRBV28|TRBJ2-5
TGTGCCAGCAGCCTTTACCAGGCCGTAGAGACCCAGTACTTC
CASSLYQAVETQYF
>many|-|TRBV6-5|TRBJ2-4
TGTGCCAGCAGTAGAGGGGGGGGAAACATTCAGTACTTC
CASSRGGGNIQYF
>-|-|TRBV29-1|TRBJ1-1
TGCAGCGTTGATCAACAGAACACTGAAGCTTTCTTT
CSVDQQNTEAFF
>many|-|TRBV28|TRBJ1-1
TGTGCCAGCAGTTTTCGGACGGGACGGACTTTCTTT
CASSFRTGRTFF
>few|TRBD1|TRBV20-1|TRBJ1-2
TGCAGTGCTAGATCCCCCTCTCCTGGACAGGTTCTATATGGCTACACCTTC
CSARSPSPGQVLYGYTF
>-|TRBD1|TRBV6-2/TRBV6-3|TRBJ2-5
TGTGCCAGCAGTTATACGACAGGGCCGCAAGAGACCCAGTACTTC
CASSYTTGPQETQYF
>-|-|TRBV6-1|TRBJ2-5
TGTGCCAGCAGCCGAGTCGGGGCGGAGACCCAGTACTTC
CASSRVGAETQYF
>many|-|TRBV2|TRBJ2-2
TGTGCCAGCAGTGAATACAGGGTAGAGGCCGGGGAGCTGTTTTTT
CASSEYRVEAGELFF
>many|-|TRBV7-9|TRBJ1-1
TGTGCCAGCAGCCCCTCGGCTAGGTCGGCTGAAGCTTTCTTT
CASSPSARSAEAFF
>many|-|TRBV2|TRBJ2-7
TGTGCCAGCAGTGAGTCCCGGGACACCGAATCAACCTACGAGCAGTACTTC
CASSESRDTESTYEQYF